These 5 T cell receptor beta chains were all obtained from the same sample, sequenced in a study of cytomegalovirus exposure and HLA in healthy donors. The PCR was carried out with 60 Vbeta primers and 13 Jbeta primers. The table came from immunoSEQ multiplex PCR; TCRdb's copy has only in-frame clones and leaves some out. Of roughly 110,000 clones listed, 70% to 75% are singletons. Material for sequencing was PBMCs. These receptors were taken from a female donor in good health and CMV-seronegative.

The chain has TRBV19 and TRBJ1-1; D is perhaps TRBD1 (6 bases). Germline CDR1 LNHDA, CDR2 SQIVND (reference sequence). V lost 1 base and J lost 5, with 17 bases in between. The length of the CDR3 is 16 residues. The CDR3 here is CASSIGSLWGRTEAFF. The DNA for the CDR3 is TGTGCCAGTAGTATAGGGTCCCTTTGGGGGCGGACTGAAGCTTTCTTT.

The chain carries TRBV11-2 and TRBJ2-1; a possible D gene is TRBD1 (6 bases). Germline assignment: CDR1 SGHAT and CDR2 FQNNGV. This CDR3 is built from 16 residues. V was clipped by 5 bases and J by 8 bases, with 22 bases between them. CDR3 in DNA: TGTGCCAGCAGCCTTATTGGGTCTGTCAGGGGACATGAGCAGTTCTTC. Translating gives CASSLIGSVRGHEQFF.

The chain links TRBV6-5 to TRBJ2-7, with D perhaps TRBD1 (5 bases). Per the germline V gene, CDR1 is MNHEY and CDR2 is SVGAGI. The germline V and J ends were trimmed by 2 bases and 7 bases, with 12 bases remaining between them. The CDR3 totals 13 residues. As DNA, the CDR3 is TGTGCCAGCAGTTACGGGCAGGGTCGAGAGCAGTACTTC. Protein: CASSYGQGREQYF.

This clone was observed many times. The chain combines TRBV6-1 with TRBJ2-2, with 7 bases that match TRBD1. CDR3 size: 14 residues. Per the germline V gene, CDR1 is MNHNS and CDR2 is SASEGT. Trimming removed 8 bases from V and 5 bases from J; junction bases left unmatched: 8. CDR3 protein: CASGDSPSTGELFF. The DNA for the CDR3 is TGTGCCAGCGGGGACAGCCCGAGTACCGGGGAGCTGTTTTTT.

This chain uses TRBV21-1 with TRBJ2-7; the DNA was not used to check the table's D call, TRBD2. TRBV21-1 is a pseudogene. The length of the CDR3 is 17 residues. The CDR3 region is CASSTQDVAGGPHEQYF. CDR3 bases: TGTGCCAGCAGTACTCAAGACGTGGCGGGAGGGCCACACGAGCAGTACTTC.